This T cell receptor (beta chain) was recovered during a study of T cells in Graves' hyperthyroidism and ophthalmopathy. In the study overall: Peripheral blood was drawn at first diagnosis, prior to all treatment.

Patients with ophthalmopathy all had a Clinical Activity Score of at least 3, a NOSPECS grade of at least 4 and duration under 3 months. On the basis of clinical symptoms, serum thyroxine and TRAb, thyroid ultrasound and orbital computed tomography, diagnoses were made. It was around 11 ml of fresh peripheral blood that supplied the PBMCs. Germline V gene sequence: CDR1 SGHTA, CDR2 FQGTGA. The CDR3 has 16 residues. The junction had 11 bases not matched to a gene; V was cut back by 5 bases and J by 7 bases. Amplification yielded TCR beta CDR3 regions, with RNA transcripts as the source. The primer set for the first-round RT-PCR of the TCR CDR3 was HTBI. Each CDR3 protein is one row after TCRdb ran MiXCR on the multiplex PCR reads. The sample lists about 410,000 distinct CDR3 sequences; 13% to 15% were seen once.

This receptor was obtained from a young woman with Graves' ophthalmopathy. Sequencing input: blood. V and J are TRBV7-3 and TRBJ2-2; 9 nucleotides line up with TRBD1. The CDR3, as DNA: TGTGCCAGCAGCCAAAAAGGGACAGGGTCTTTCGGGGAGCTGTTTTTT. Protein sequence: CASSQKGTGSFGELFF.